The 4 T cell receptor beta chains below all came from one sample that was sequenced in a study of T cell responses to AZD1222 COVID-19 vaccine. Assay: immunoSEQ multiplex PCR; the TCRdb copy retains only in-frame clones and omits some. This table holds roughly 140,000 clones, roughly 90% found once. The specimen comprised peripheral blood, sampled 28 days after the second AZD1222 dose. Receptors originate from an adult who received the AZD1222 COVID-19 vaccine.

The chain uses TRBV30 and TRBJ2-1; 13 bases line up with TRBD2. CDR3 size: 18 residues. From germline, CDR1 is GTSNPN and CDR2 SVGIG (reference sequence). The trim removed 4 bases at V and 0 bases at J, leaving 9 bases unmatched. The CDR3 nucleotides are TGTGCCTGGACCGCCGGGACTAGCGGGGTGAGCTCCTACAATGAGCAGTTCTTC. Its translation: CAWTAGTSGVSSYNEQFF.

This sequence joins TRBV30 and TRBJ1-3; D unclear. The ends were cut back, 8 bases at V and 3 bases at J, with 14 bases in the middle. Germline lookup yields CDR1 GTSNPN and CDR2 SVGIG (reference sequence). The CDR3 consists of 13 residues. The DNA of the CDR3 is TGTGCCGGTCCGGGAGCCGGTGGAAACACCATATATTTT. Translating it yields CAGPGAGGNTIYF.

Comment on this clone: This specimen includes other DNA sequences encoding the same CDR3. J is TRBJ1-4 and V is TRBV2; 8 bases line up with TRBD1. The CDR3 is 16 amino acids. Looked up from germline, CDR1 is SNHLY and CDR2 is FYNNEI. V lost 5 bases, J lost 0 bases, and 5 bases stayed unmatched. The CDR3 sequence: CASSRQGPATNEKLFF. The CDR3, as DNA: TGTGCCAGCAGTCGACAGGGGCCCGCAACTAATGAAAAACTGTTTTTT.

The rearrangement joins TRBV7-2 to TRBJ2-7; perhaps D is TRBD1 or TRBD2 (5 bases each). CDR3 length equals 16 residues. Germline V CDR1 and CDR2: SGHTA, FQGNSA. V was trimmed by 3 bases and J by 6 bases, leaving 21 bases between them. The CDR3 nucleotides read TGTGCCAGCAGCTTTGGGTGGGGACCTACTAACTCCGAGCAGTACGTC. This codes for CASSFGWGPTNSEQYV.